This TCR beta chain was found in a study of shared T cell receptors in the human thymus. The V segment lost 0 bases and the J segment 4 bases; nucleotides outside the gene matches: 12. Germline assignment: CDR1 LGHNA and CDR2 YNFKEQ. CDR3 length: 19 residues. Data came from immunoSEQ multiplex PCR; TCRdb stores just in-frame clones and leaves some out. The table has roughly 700,000 clones, roughly 90% seen once. The same sample was also studied in work on human thymus T cells. That source reports: Among the donors, all were healthy Finnish infants having corrective surgery for congenital heart defects. Thymus tissue for the work was resected from patients undergoing corrective heart surgery. Blood and thymic repertoires both appeared biased in V and J gene usage.

The chain has TRBV4-2 and TRBJ2-1, with 10 positions matching TRBD2. The sequenced sample was thymocytes. The TCR originated in a boy less than two years old with a congenital heart defect. Written as DNA, the CDR3 is TGTGCCAGCAGCCAAGATAAACTAGCGGGAACGGGGCCTTACAATGAGCAGTTCTTC. Amino acid sequence: CASSQDKLAGTGPYNEQFF.